The clone carrying this T cell receptor beta chain was counted only a few times. The source of the sample is a study of blood T cell repertoires in COVID-19. Study summary: Sites across the United States, Italy and Spain contributed samples from acute and convalescent COVID-19. PBMCs, B-cell-depleted T cells, or T cells were the source of the cDNA or gDNA that made up the material.

The V gene end was trimmed by 7 bases and the J gene end by 0 bases; junction bases not matched to a gene: 8. The V gene's germline CDR1 is LNHDA and CDR2 SQIVND (reference sequence). The CDR3 is 17 residues long. In the source study's methods: Nucleated cell number was recorded as an estimate derived from reference gene primer amplification. This table comes from immunoSEQ multiplex PCR, and its TCRdb copy is limited to in-frame clones, with some not included. D and trimming come from the DNA, and the V and J calls and clone size come from that table. The sample carries about 270,000 clones, 81% recorded once.

The rearrangement uses TRBV19 and TRBJ1-5; 11 bases line up with TRBD1. This receptor was obtained from a woman aged 60-75 years with active or convalescent COVID-19. Input material: peripheral blood. The CDR3, as DNA: TGTGCCAGTAACATTCCGGGACAGGGGGTTAGCAATCAGCCCCAGCATTTT. Its protein product is CASNIPGQGVSNQPQHF. Together with reference TRBV19 and TRBJ1-5, the CDR3 gives the full variable domain: DGGITQSPKYLFRKEGQNVTLSCEQNLNHDAMYWYRQDPGQGLRLIYYSQIVNDFQKGDIAEGYSVSREKKESFPLTVTSAQKNPTAFYLCASNIPGQGVSNQPQHFGDGTRLSIL.